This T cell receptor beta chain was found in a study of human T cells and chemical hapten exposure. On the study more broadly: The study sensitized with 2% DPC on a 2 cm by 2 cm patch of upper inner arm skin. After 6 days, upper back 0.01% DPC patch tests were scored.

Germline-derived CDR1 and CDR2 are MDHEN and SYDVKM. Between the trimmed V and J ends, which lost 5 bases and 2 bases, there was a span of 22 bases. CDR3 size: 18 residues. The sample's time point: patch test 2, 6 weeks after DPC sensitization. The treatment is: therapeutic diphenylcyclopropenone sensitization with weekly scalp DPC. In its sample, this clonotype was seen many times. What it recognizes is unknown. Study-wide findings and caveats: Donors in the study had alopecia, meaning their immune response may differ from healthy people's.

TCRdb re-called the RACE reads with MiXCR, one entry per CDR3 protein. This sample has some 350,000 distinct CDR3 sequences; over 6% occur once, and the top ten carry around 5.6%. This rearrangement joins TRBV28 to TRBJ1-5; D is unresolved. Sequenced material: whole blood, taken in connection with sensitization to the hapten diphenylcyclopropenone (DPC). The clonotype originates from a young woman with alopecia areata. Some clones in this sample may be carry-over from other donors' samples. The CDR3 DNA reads TGTGCCAGCAGTCGAACTCCGCAGGCAGTCATGGGCAATCAGCCCCAGCATTTT. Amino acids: CASSRTPQAVMGNQPQHF.